The clone carrying this T cell receptor (beta chain) was seen repeatedly, ten times or more. Its antigen is not identified. These data belong to a study of CD8+CD57+ T cells in acquired aplastic anemia. The CDR3 extends over 13 amino acids. CDR1 MNHEY and CDR2 SVGAGI come from the germline V gene. Trimming pared 2 bases from V and 4 bases from J, leaving 8 bases between. Before being chosen for sequencing, patients had shown CD8+CD57+ cell expansion by flow cytometry. Study-level findings and limits: The number of CD8+ CDR3 sequences shared by patients and controls was fewer than 35.

For CDR3 and TCR beta VDJ profiling, genomic DNA was the template used. TCRdb re-derived calls from the reads in MiXCR, one entry per CDR3 protein. The top ten clones hold around 12% of a sample with about 150,000 distinct CDR3 sequences, approximately 52% of them seen once. The source is a human donor with aplastic anemia. The J gene is TRBJ1-2, the V gene TRBV6-5, with a tentative D call TRBD1 (5 bases). Sequences were obtained from sorted CD4+, CD8+, or CD8+CD57+ T cells (not recorded which) from PBMCs. CDR3 residues: CASSYGDFYGYTF. CDR3 nucleotides: TGTGCCAGCAGTTACGGGGACTTCTATGGCTACACCTTC.